One sample yielded the 21 T cell receptor beta chains listed below, sequenced in a study of T-cell memory formation after mild COVID-19. A single record per CDR3 protein comes from TCRdb applying MiXCR to the 5' RACE reads. The table has tens of thousands of distinct CDR3 sequences, over 8.5% seen once. What was sequenced was PBMCs or a T cell subset sorted from them (not recorded which). Receptor source: a man aged 18 to 29 who had mild COVID-19 (a few samples of this study predate the infection). Cell type and time point are not known.

This clonotype was observed a handful of times. This chain connects TRBV7-9 to TRBJ1-1; no reliable D call. This CDR3 contains 12 residues. The germline V gene encodes CDR1 SEHNR and CDR2 FQNEAQ (reference sequence). V dropped 6 bases and J dropped 6 bases, with 11 bases sitting between them. CDR3 DNA sequence: TGTGCCAGCAGGCAGACCGGCCCTGAAGCTTTCTTT. Translated: CASRQTGPEAFF.

This rearrangement joins TRBV2 to TRBJ2-3; TRBD2 is a possible D gene (6 bases). The germline V gene has CDR1 SNHLY and CDR2 FYNNEI. Trimming cost V 2 bases and J 10 bases, with 16 bases left between them. The CDR3 sequence is 14 residues long. The CDR3 nucleotides read TGTGCCAGCAGTGAAATTCGTGGGGACTCAGCGCAGTATTTT. Translation gives CASSEIRGDSAQYF.

This sequence joins TRBV4-2 and TRBJ1-2; TRBD1 matches 7 bases. Germline loops: CDR1 LGHNA, CDR2 YNFKEQ. The CDR3 sequence is 14 residues long. The ends lost 6 bases at V and 3 bases at J; junction bases unmatched: 7. The CDR3 DNA reads TGTGCCAGCAGGGGAGGGGGCAGGGACTATGGCTACACCTTC. It codes for CASRGGGRDYGYTF.

This clonotype was observed a few times. The rearrangement uses TRBV7-3 and TRBJ2-3, with 7 bases fitting TRBD2. Per germline, CDR1 SGHTA and CDR2 FQGTGA. J gave up 2 bases and V 5 bases, and 7 bases lay outside the gene matches. This CDR3 comprises 15 residues. Here the CDR3 reads CASSAGDHPTDTQYF. The CDR3 region has the DNA TGTGCCAGCAGCGCGGGGGACCACCCCACAGATACGCAGTATTTT.

The chain combines TRBV19 with TRBJ1-5, with a weak D call TRBD1 (5 bases). CDR1 is LNHDA and CDR2 is SQIVND in the germline V gene (reference sequence). V gave up 5 bases and J gave up 6 bases, with 17 bases separating them. The CDR3 runs 15 residues. The DNA for the CDR3 is TGTGCCAGTAGTCCCGGGGGAGGGCGTGGTCAGCCCCAGCATTTT. Translating it yields CASSPGGGRGQPQHF.

The rearrangement joins TRBV25-1 to TRBJ1-2; D is perhaps TRBD1 (5 bases). This CDR3 has 16 residues. The V gene lost 3 bases and the J gene lost 2 bases, with 16 bases spanning the gap. CDR1 and CDR2 from the germline V gene are MGHDK and SYGVNS. DNA of the CDR3: TGTGCCAGCAGTGAGGGAGGGGCCTGGACCAACTATGGCTACACCTTC. Translation gives CASSEGGAWTNYGYTF.

This chain joins TRBV28 and TRBJ1-2, with 8 nucleotides matching TRBD1. Germline CDR1 is MDHEN and CDR2 is SYDVKM. The length of the CDR3 is 14 residues. V lost 6 bases, J lost 4 bases, and 7 bases stayed unmatched. The CDR3 sequence: CASRTGQGLYGYTF. CDR3 in DNA: TGTGCCAGCAGGACCGGACAGGGACTCTATGGCTACACCTTC.

This clonotype has only a few counts. J is TRBJ2-3 and V is TRBV7-2, with a tentative D call TRBD2 (6 bases). CDR1 and CDR2 from the germline V gene are SGHTA and FQGNSA. The CDR3 runs to 14 residues. V shed 4 bases and J shed 3 bases, with 11 bases lying between them. This chain's CDR3 is CASSYRGNTDTQYF. Written as DNA, the CDR3 is TGTGCCAGCAGCTACCGGGGGAATACAGATACGCAGTATTTT.

This chain connects TRBV7-3 to TRBJ2-3, with D possibly matching TRBD2 (7 bases). Germline CDR1 reads SGHTA; CDR2 reads FQGTGA. The ends were cut back, 1 base at V and 1 base at J, with 18 bases in the middle. The CDR3 sequence is 18 residues long. CDR3 sequence: CASSLKGLGGGGTDTQYF. CDR3 coding DNA: TGTGCCAGCAGCTTAAAAGGTTTAGGGGGGGGAGGCACAGATACGCAGTATTTT.

In its sample, this clonotype was seen many times. The V gene is TRBV5-4, the J gene TRBJ2-3; D might be TRBD1 (5 bases). There are 14 residues in the CDR3. V shed 0 bases and J shed 8 bases, with 13 bases lying between them. Germline lookup yields CDR1 SGHNT and CDR2 YYREEE (reference sequence). The CDR3 sequence: CASSLGRVEFTQYF. CDR3 in DNA: TGTGCCAGCAGCTTGGGCAGGGTGGAGTTTACGCAGTATTTT.

The chain recombines TRBV7-8 with TRBJ2-5; no reliable D call. The V and J ends lost 1 base and 4 bases respectively, with 19 bases between them. The V gene's germline CDR1 is SGHVS and CDR2 FQNEAQ. CDR3 size: 17 residues. CDR3 DNA sequence: TGTGCCAGCAGCTTAGAAAGAGAGAAGGATTGGGGAGAGACCCAGTACTTC. Its protein is CASSLEREKDWGETQYF.

The CDR3 here is CASRLAGPYYNEQFF. DNA of the CDR3: TGTGCCAGCCGACTAGCGGGTCCCTACTACAATGAGCAGTTCTTC. This rearrangement joins TRBV7-2 to TRBJ2-1; 10 bases fit TRBD2. CDR1 and CDR2 (germline): SGHTA, FQGNSA. V was pared by 8 bases and J by 3 bases, with 7 bases of the junction left unmatched. This CDR3 is 15 amino acids long.

This clonotype came up many times. V and J are TRBV12-3 or TRBV12-4 and TRBJ1-1; 8 bases map to TRBD1. V was clipped by 4 bases and J by 1 base; unmatched bases: 2. CDR3 length: 14 amino acids. The CDR3 protein is CASSSGQGNTEAFF. CDR3 sequence (DNA): TGTGCCAGCAGTTCCGGACAGGGGAACACTGAAGCTTTCTTT.

The chain couples TRBV5-1 to TRBJ2-1; 14 nucleotides line up with TRBD2. Germline V gene data show CDR1 as SGHRS and CDR2 as YFSETQ. CDR3 length: 15 residues. Trimming took 4 bases from V and 8 from J; bases not matched to a gene: 5. The CDR3 sequence is CASSPGLAGVDEQFF. CDR3 in DNA: TGCGCCAGCAGCCCGGGACTAGCGGGGGTGGATGAGCAGTTCTTC. Using reference TRBV5-1 and TRBJ2-1 for the parts outside the CDR3, the full variable domain is KAGVTQTPRYLIKTRGQQVTLSCSPISGHRSVSWYQQTPGQGLQFLFEYFSETQRNKGNFPGRFSGRQFSNSRSEMNVSTLELGDSALYLCASSPGLAGVDEQFFGPGTRLTVL.

This chain joins TRBV5-5 and TRBJ2-5; D gene uncertain. The CDR3 totals 14 residues. Germline CDR1 reads SGHKS; CDR2 reads YYEKEE (reference sequence). V shed 4 bases and J shed 3 bases, with 13 bases lying between them. The CDR3 nucleotides read TGTGCCAGCAGCCCCACCCCCGCCGAAGAGACCCAGTACTTC. Translating it yields CASSPTPAEETQYF.

The chain employs TRBV20-1 and TRBJ2-5, with TRBD2 as a possible D gene (6 bases). The CDR3 runs 14 residues. Trimming pared 3 bases from V and 5 bases from J, leaving 16 bases between. CDR1 DFQATT and CDR2 SNEGSKA come from the germline V gene (reference sequence). CDR3: CSARLGGVYETQYF. The CDR3 nucleotides read TGCAGTGCTAGGTTGGGCGGGGTGTACGAGACCCAGTACTTC.

This clonotype is classed as medium-sized. This chain joins TRBV4-3 and TRBJ1-2; D possibly corresponds to TRBD1 (5 bases). Germline V lookup: CDR1 LGHNA, CDR2 YSLEER. Trimming cost V 4 bases and J 4 bases, with 25 bases left between them. The length of the CDR3 is 18 residues. CDR3 region: CASSPPPSQTKGLYGYTF. The DNA for the CDR3 is TGCGCCAGCAGCCCCCCTCCGTCGCAGACCAAGGGACTCTATGGCTACACCTTC.

V gene TRBV19 combines with J gene TRBJ2-1; 11 nucleotides align to TRBD2. The CDR3 is 18 residues long. Trimming removed 1 base from V and 0 bases from J; junction bases left unmatched: 5. The germline V gene encodes CDR1 LNHDA and CDR2 SQIVND (reference sequence). Written as DNA, the CDR3 is TGTGCCAGTAGTATAGGGCTAGCGGGGGGTAGCTCCTACAATGAGCAGTTCTTC. Translated, it gives CASSIGLAGGSSYNEQFF.

This clonotype showed up just a few times. The chain couples TRBV20-1 to TRBJ2-5; D is possibly TRBD1 (5 bases). The germline gives CDR1 DFQATT, CDR2 SNEGSKA (reference sequence). The CDR3 is 16 residues long. With 0 bases removed from V and 4 bases from J, the gap between germline ends came to 18 bases. The CDR3: CSARDGEGASLETQYF. CDR3 DNA sequence: TGCAGTGCTAGAGATGGTGAAGGGGCGAGTCTAGAGACCCAGTACTTC.

V is TRBV7-2 and J is TRBJ2-4; the match to TRBD2 covers 9 bases. The CDR3 has 13 residues. Trimming took 7 bases from V and 7 from J; bases not matched to a gene: 5. Germline V CDR1 and CDR2: SGHTA, FQGNSA. CDR3 bases: TGTGCCAGCAAAGGCGGGGGGGGGAACATTCAGTACTTC. It specifies CASKGGGGNIQYF.

This clonotype has only a few counts. V is TRBV9 and J is TRBJ2-5; possibly TRBD2 for D (6 bases). The ends were cut back, 0 bases at V and 1 base at J, with 10 bases in the middle. CDR1 and CDR2 from the germline V gene are SGDLS and YYNGEE. This CDR3 has 15 amino acids. The CDR3 spells CASSVGGAAQETQYF. CDR3 nucleotide sequence: TGTGCCAGCAGCGTAGGCGGGGCTGCCCAAGAGACCCAGTACTTC.